This TCR beta chain was identified in a study of blood T cells in healthy people across ages. Study background: Per every two T cells, about one barcoded beta molecule was captured by template switching.

The CDR3 totals 13 residues. In germline, CDR1 is DFQATT, CDR2 SNEGSKA (reference sequence). The V segment lost 6 bases and the J segment 2 bases; nucleotides outside the gene matches: 7. Every sample gave at least 5 micrograms of total RNA when it was extracted. It was with a sample-barcoded 5' primer and a J-beta primer mix that a second PCR of about 6 to 12 cycles was run. TCRdb recomputed calls from the 5' RACE reads with MiXCR, one row per CDR3 protein. The sample lists hundreds of thousands of distinct CDR3 sequences; approximately 49% were seen once. The source of this sequence is a woman between 55 and 75 years old in good health. Source material: blood. The rearrangement uses TRBV20-1 and TRBJ2-7; 7 nucleotides match TRBD2. Written as DNA, the CDR3 is TGCAGTGCCCCTAGCGGAGAAACCTACGAGCAGTACTTC. This codes for CSAPSGETYEQYF.